Below, 8 T cell receptor beta chains from the same sample are listed, as sequenced in a study of cytomegalovirus exposure and HLA in healthy donors (dated by TCRdb to about 2017). Library preparation employed the immunoSEQ multiplex PCR assay. Drawn from immuneACCESS, this table holds only the in-frame rearrangements with V and J called that TCRdb kept. Clones are partly lost; checked studies trace under half to an unresolved V gene and leave the rest unexplained. This sample comprises about 120,000 clones, around nine tenths of them detected only once. The ten biggest clones cover less than 4.5% of the sample. Sequencing was done on a sample of PBMCs. The receptors shown here come from a man between 18 and 35 years old in good health and CMV-seropositive.

The rearrangement links TRBV10-2 to TRBJ1-1; possible D gene TRBD1, 6 bases. This CDR3 has 13 residues. V lost 6 bases and J lost 7, with 15 bases in between. The V gene's germline CDR1 is WSHSY and CDR2 SAAADI. CDR3 in DNA: TGCGCCAGCAGAGGACAGAGCGGGGGTGAAGCTTTCTTT. Translation gives CASRGQSGGEAFF.

J is TRBJ1-4 and V is TRBV28; tentative D call: TRBD1 (5 bases). The CDR3 is 16 residues long. Germline CDR1 is MDHEN and CDR2 is SYDVKM. Trimming stripped 5 bases from V and 8 bases from J, with 21 bases between. CDR3 region: CASSLLFDSRREKLFF. In DNA form, the CDR3 reads TGTGCCAGCAGTCTACTGTTCGACAGTCGTCGGGAAAAACTGTTTTTT.

The chain is built from TRBV4-2 and TRBJ1-6; D is uncertain. The V end was cut by 0 bases, the J end by 9 bases, with 12 bases between. Germline V gene data show CDR1 as LGHNA and CDR2 as YNFKEQ. The CDR3 length is 15 residues. CDR3 sequence: CASSQDLGASSPLHF. CDR3 coding DNA: TGTGCCAGCAGCCAAGATTTAGGAGCGAGTTCACCCCTCCACTTT.

The genes are TRBV2 and TRBJ1-2, with 7 bases that match TRBD1. The CDR3 runs 14 residues. Germline V CDR1 and CDR2: SNHLY, FYNNEI. J lost 4 bases, V lost 1 base, and 3 bases had no gene match. For the CDR3, the DNA is TGTGCCAGCAGTGAAGATAGGACAGGCTATGGCTACACCTTC. This encodes CASSEDRTGYGYTF.

This clone has only one observation. This sequence joins TRBV19 and TRBJ1-5; the D is unclear. V lost 6 bases and J lost 2, with 11 bases in between. Germline V gene data show CDR1 as LNHDA and CDR2 as SQIVND (reference sequence). The CDR3 consists of 14 residues. CDR3 DNA sequence: TGTGCCAGTAGACTACGTAATGGCAATCAGCCCCAGCATTTT. It translates to CASRLRNGNQPQHF.

The rearrangement uses TRBV7-2 and TRBJ2-1; D unclear. The CDR3 is 15 residues long. CDR1 SGHTA and CDR2 FQGNSA come from the germline V gene. V gave up 1 base and J gave up 0 bases, with 7 bases separating them. The CDR3 nucleotides read TGTGCCAGCAGCTTAGTCTCCAGCTCCTACAATGAGCAGTTCTTC. Translation gives CASSLVSSSYNEQFF.

The V call is TRBV27, the J call TRBJ2-1, with 14 bases identical to TRBD2. Germline assignment: CDR1 MNHEY and CDR2 SMNVEV (reference sequence). The trim removed 6 bases at V and 8 bases at J, leaving 6 bases unmatched. This CDR3 spans 15 amino acids. CDR3 in DNA: TGTGCCAGCAGCCGCGGACTAGCGGGGGGCCATGAGCAGTTCTTC. Translated: CASSRGLAGGHEQFF.

The chain combines TRBV4-2 with TRBJ2-3, with 8 bases that match TRBD2. This CDR3 is 17 amino acids long. The germline V gene encodes CDR1 LGHNA and CDR2 YNFKEQ. The junction had 12 bases not matched to a gene; V was cut back by 5 bases and J by 2 bases. This chain's CDR3 is CASSYIAGTTNTDTQYF. CDR3 sequence (DNA): TGTGCCAGCAGCTATATAGCGGGGACTACTAACACAGATACGCAGTATTTT.